This T cell receptor beta chain was recovered during a study of T cell changes during pregnancy in multiple sclerosis. CDR3 length equals 14 residues. V was pared by 8 bases and J by 1 base, with 14 bases between. Germline CDR1 reads GTSNPN; CDR2 reads SVGIG (reference sequence). The table lists this clone with a count of one. This table comes from immunoSEQ multiplex PCR, and its TCRdb copy is limited to in-frame clones, with some not included. The sample gives roughly 43,000 clones, 80% to 90% of which show up once; approximately 1.1% is in the top ten. This chain uses TRBV30 with TRBJ2-2, with D tentatively TRBD2 (6 bases). The sequencing here drew on CD4+ T cells from peripheral blood mononuclear cells, taken after pregnancy. This TCR was recovered from a female donor with multiple sclerosis, enrolled in a pregnancy study. The CDR3 loop reads CAGRNSGNTGELFF. CDR3 in DNA: TGTGCCGGAAGGAATAGCGGGAACACCGGGGAGCTGTTTTTT.